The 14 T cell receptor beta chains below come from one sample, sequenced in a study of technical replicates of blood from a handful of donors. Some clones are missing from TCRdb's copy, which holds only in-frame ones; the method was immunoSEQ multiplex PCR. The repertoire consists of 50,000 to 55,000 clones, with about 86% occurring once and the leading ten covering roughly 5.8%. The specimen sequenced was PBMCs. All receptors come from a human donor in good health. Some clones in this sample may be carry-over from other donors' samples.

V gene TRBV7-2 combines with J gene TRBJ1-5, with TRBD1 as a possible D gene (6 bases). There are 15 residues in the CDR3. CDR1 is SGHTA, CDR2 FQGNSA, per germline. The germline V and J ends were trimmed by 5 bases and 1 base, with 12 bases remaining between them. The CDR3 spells CASSKGHQSNQPQHF. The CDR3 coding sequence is TGTGCCAGCAGCAAGGGACACCAAAGCAATCAGCCCCAGCATTTT.

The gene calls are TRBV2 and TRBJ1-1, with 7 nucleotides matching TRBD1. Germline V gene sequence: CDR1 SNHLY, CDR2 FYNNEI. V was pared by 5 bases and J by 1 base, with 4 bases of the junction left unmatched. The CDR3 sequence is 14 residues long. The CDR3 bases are TGTGCCAGCAGTTACAGGGGATCGAACACTGAAGCTTTCTTT. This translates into CASSYRGSNTEAFF.

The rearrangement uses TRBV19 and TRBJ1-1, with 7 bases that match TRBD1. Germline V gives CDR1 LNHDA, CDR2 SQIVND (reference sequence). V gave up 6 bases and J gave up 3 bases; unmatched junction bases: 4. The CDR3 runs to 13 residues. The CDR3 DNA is TGTGCCAGTAGGCGACAGGGTGACACTGAAGCTTTCTTT. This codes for CASRRQGDTEAFF. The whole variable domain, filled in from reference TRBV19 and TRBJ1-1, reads DGGITQSPKYLFRKEGQNVTLSCEQNLNHDAMYWYRQDPGQGLRLIYYSQIVNDFQKGDIAEGYSVSREKKESFPLTVTSAQKNPTAFYLCASRRQGDTEAFFGQGTRLTVV.

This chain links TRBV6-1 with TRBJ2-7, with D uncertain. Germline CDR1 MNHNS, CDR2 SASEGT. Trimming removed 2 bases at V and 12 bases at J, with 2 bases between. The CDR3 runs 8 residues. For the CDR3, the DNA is TGTGCCAGCAGTGAACGGTACTTC. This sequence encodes CASSERYF.

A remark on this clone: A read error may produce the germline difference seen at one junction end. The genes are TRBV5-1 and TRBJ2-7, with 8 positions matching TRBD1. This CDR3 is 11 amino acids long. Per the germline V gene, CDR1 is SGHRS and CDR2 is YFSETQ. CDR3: CASSSGQGSSF. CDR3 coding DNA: TGCGCCAGCAGCTCCGGACAGGGTTCCTCCTTC.

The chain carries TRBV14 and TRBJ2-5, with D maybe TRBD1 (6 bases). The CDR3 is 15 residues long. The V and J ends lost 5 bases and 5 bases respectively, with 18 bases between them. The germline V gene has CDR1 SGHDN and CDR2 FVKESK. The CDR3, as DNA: TGTGCCAGCAGCGCAGGGACAAGGGAGCATGAGACCCAGTACTTC. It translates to CASSAGTREHETQYF.

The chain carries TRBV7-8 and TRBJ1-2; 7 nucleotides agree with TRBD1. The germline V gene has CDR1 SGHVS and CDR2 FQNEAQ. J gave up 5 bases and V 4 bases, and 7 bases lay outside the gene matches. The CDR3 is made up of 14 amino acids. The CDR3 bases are TGTGCCAGCAGCTCCGACTCACAGGGGTATGGCTACACCTTC. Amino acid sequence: CASSSDSQGYGYTF.

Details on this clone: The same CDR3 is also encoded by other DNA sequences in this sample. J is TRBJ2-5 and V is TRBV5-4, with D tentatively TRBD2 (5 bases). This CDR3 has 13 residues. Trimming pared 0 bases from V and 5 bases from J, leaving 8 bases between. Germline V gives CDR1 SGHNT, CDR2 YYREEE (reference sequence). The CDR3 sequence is CASSLGGSETQYF. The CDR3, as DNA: TGTGCCAGCAGCTTGGGAGGGAGCGAGACCCAGTACTTC.

Here the CDR3 reads CASGLWTGGTDTQYF. CDR3 in DNA: TGTGCTAGTGGTTTGTGGACAGGGGGAACGGATACGCAGTATTTT. This sequence joins TRBV12-5 and TRBJ2-3; 10 bases agree with TRBD1. The CDR3 sequence is 15 residues long. The germline V gene encodes CDR1 LGHNT and CDR2 FRNRAP. With 2 bases clipped from V and 6 bases from J, the junction kept 5 bases outside the gene matches. Full variable domain (outside the CDR3, taken from reference TRBV12-5 and TRBJ2-3): DARVTQTPRHKVTEMGQEVTMRCQPILGHNTVFWYRQTMMQGLELLAYFRNRAPLDDSGMPKDRFSAEMPDATLATLKIQPSEPRDSAVYFCASGLWTGGTDTQYFGPGTRLTVL.

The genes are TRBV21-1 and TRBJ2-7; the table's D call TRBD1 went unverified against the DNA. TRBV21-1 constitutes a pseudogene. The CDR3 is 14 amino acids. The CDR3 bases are TGTGCCAGCAGCTTTGGACAGGGGTTCTACGAGCAGTACTTC. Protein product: CASSFGQGFYEQYF.

CDR3 DNA: TGTGCCAGCAGCCTGGGAGATCGGAGGACTGAAGCTTTCTTT. It yields the protein CASSLGDRRTEAFF. V is TRBV5-6 and J is TRBJ1-1; no clear D gene. V lost 4 bases and J lost 5, with 15 bases in between. Looked up from germline, CDR1 is SGHDT and CDR2 is YYEEEE. The length of the CDR3 is 14 residues.

The CDR3 DNA is TGTGCCAGCAGCCAAGATAAAGGCGGGGGTGTAGATACGCAGTATTTT. Translation: CASSQDKGGGVDTQYF. The chain carries TRBV4-2 and TRBJ2-3; 7 bases fit TRBD2. The J segment lost 5 bases and the V segment lost 0 bases, leaving 8 bases of the junction unmatched. Per the germline V gene, CDR1 is LGHNA and CDR2 is YNFKEQ. The CDR3 is 16 residues long.

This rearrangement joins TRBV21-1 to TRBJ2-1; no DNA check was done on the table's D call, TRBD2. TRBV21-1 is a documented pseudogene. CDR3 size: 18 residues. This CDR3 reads CASRKEGTSGGAYNEQFF. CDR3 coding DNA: TGTGCCAGCAGGAAAGAGGGGACTAGCGGGGGGGCCTACAATGAGCAGTTCTTC.

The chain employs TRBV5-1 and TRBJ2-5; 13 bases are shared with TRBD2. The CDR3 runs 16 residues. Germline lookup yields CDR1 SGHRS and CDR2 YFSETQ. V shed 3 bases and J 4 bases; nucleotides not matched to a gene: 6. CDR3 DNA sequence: TGCGCCAGCAGCTCGGGCGGGACTAGCGGGGCAGAGACCCAGTACTTC. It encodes CASSSGGTSGAETQYF.